This is a list of T cell receptor beta chains from one sample in a study of CD8 T cells in ankylosing spondylitis. TCRdb itself ran the 5' RACE reads through MiXCR, one entry per CDR3 protein. The table includes 750,000 to 850,000 distinct CDR3 sequences, roughly 10% detected once. Material for sequencing was blood, either unsorted or a sorted T cell fraction (not recorded which). Receptors originate from a male donor with ankylosing spondylitis. Each CDR3 is given with its conserved first and last residue. The D gene is left open where the match is weak. Not every row has a clone size; where given, it reads once, few, many or a size class.

-,few,TRBV20-1,TRBJ2-3,13,CSARVPATDTQYF,TGCAGTGCTAGAGTCCCAGCCACAGATACGCAGTATTTT
TRBD1,-,TRBV6-1,TRBJ1-1,15,CASSGLDRGNTEAFF,TGTGCCAGCAGTGGCCTGGACAGGGGGAACACTGAAGCTTTCTTT
-,-,TRBV5-1,TRBJ1-1,14,CASGNGRANTEAFF,TGCGCCAGCGGGAACGGACGGGCGAACACTGAAGCTTTCTTT
-,-,TRBV7-6,TRBJ2-7,15,CASRPLRDRPYEQYF,TGTGCCAGCAGGCCCTTAAGAGACAGACCCTACGAGCAGTACTTC
TRBD2,-,TRBV20-1,TRBJ2-3,13,CSAGTSGGSTQYF,TGCAGTGCTGGAACTAGCGGGGGTTCTACGCAGTATTTT
-,many,TRBV4-3,TRBJ2-2,16,CASSRGDYSNTGELFF,TGCGCCAGCAGCCGAGGAGACTATTCGAACACCGGGGAGCTGTTTTTT
TRBD1,few,TRBV11-2,TRBJ1-6,14,CASSRQGDNSPLHF,TGTGCCAGCAGCCGACAGGGGGATAATTCACCCCTCCACTTT
-,-,TRBV5-1,TRBJ2-7,14,CASSLRGQLYEQYF,TGCGCCAGCAGCTTACGGGGCCAACTTTACGAGCAGTACTTC
-,many,TRBV5-1,TRBJ2-1,15,CASSLGGKGYNEQFF,TGCGCCAGCAGCTTGGGTGGAAAGGGTTACAATGAGCAGTTCTTC
-,few,TRBV28,TRBJ2-1,15,CASSLDPPTYNEQFF,TGTGCCAGCAGTCTGGATCCCCCAACCTACAATGAGCAGTTCTTC
-,-,TRBV20-1,TRBJ2-7,14,CSASVATSSYEQYF,TGCAGTGCTAGCGTGGCTACTTCTTCCTACGAGCAGTACTTC
-,-,TRBV5-6,TRBJ2-7,15,CASSLAQGAHIGQYF,TGTGCCAGCAGCTTGGCCCAAGGAGCACATATCGGGCAGTACTTC
-,few,TRBV4-2,TRBJ1-5,15,CASSPDKQGIQPQHF,TGTGCCAGCAGCCCTGATAAACAGGGAATCCAGCCCCAGCATTTT
-,few,TRBV24-1,TRBJ2-2,15,CATTAGAGRSGELFF,TGTGCCACCACTGCCGGGGCGGGACGGTCCGGGGAGCTGTTTTTT
-,many,TRBV7-2,TRBJ1-1,14,CASSFSRMNTEAFF,TGTGCCAGCAGCTTCAGCCGCATGAACACTGAAGCTTTCTTT
-,-,TRBV18,TRBJ1-1,17,CASSPKGWGDRNTEAFF,TGTGCCAGCTCACCAAAGGGGTGGGGCGACAGGAACACTGAAGCTTTCTTT
TRBD2,-,TRBV7-2,TRBJ2-1,14,CASSLEGGRAQQFF,TGTGCCAGCAGCTTAGAGGGCGGGAGGGCACAGCAGTTCTTC
-,few,TRBV20-1,TRBJ2-5,13,CSAREETEETQYF,TGCAGTGCTAGAGAAGAGACAGAAGAGACCCAGTACTTC
-,-,TRBV6-5,TRBJ1-1,15,CASSSVSHLNTEAFF,TGTGCCAGCAGTTCGGTATCCCATCTGAACACTGAAGCTTTCTTT
TRBD1,-,TRBV7-8,TRBJ1-5,14,CASSYGTGVQPQHF,TGTGCCAGCAGCTACGGGACAGGGGTTCAGCCCCAGCATTTT
-,-,TRBV30,TRBJ2-5,13,CAWSDGGRETQYF,TGTGCCTGGAGTGATGGGGGGCGGGAGACCCAGTACTTC
-,-,TRBV25-1,TRBJ2-4,14,CASSGDNSKNIQYF,TGTGCCAGCAGTGGGGATAATAGCAAAAACATTCAGTACTTC